This T cell receptor (beta chain) came from a study of a mutant IDH1 vaccine in newly diagnosed glioma. For the study at large: Previous care, which was radiotherapy, temozolomide, or both, most often involved both.

The method was immunoSEQ multiplex PCR; TCRdb's version includes in-frame clones alone and lacks a portion of them. The sample carries over 30,000 clones, over 60% recorded once. Germline-derived CDR1 and CDR2 are SGHRS and YFSETQ. This CDR3 contains 16 residues. V gave up 2 bases and J gave up 8 bases; unmatched junction bases: 10. Time point described: baseline, week 1 (first vaccination visit). Treatment indicated: pre-vaccination baseline after standard-of-care therapy. V gene TRBV5-1 combines with J gene TRBJ2-3; 11 bases map to TRBD2. The input for sequencing was peripheral blood mononuclear cells (PBMCs), taken from a glioma patient treated with radiotherapy, temozolomide or both. The TCR sequence derives from a man between 45 and 60 years old with glioma. Some clones in this sample may be carry-over from other donors' samples. This CDR3 reads CASSFALAGGPVTQYF. The CDR3 DNA is TGCGCCAGCAGCTTTGCTTTAGCGGGAGGGCCGGTTACGCAGTATTTT.